This T cell receptor beta chain is drawn from a study of blood T cell repertoires in COVID-19. Deletions cut 7 bases from V and 4 bases from J, with 17 bases between. CDR1 is SGHNT and CDR2 is YYREEE in the germline V gene (reference sequence). The CDR3 covers 14 residues. Repertoires were generated with immunoSEQ multiplex PCR, while TCRdb's copy carries only in-frame clones and drops some. Among roughly 180,000 clones listed, 75% to 90% were seen once. The V and J genes are TRBV5-4 and TRBJ1-1; D unresolved. This sequence was found in a woman in her thirties or forties with COVID-19, enrolled during active disease. Material: peripheral blood. The CDR3 nucleotides are TGTGCCAGCGGCAAAGCCGGAGGATTCACTGAAGCTTTCTTT. Its protein product is CASGKAGGFTEAFF.